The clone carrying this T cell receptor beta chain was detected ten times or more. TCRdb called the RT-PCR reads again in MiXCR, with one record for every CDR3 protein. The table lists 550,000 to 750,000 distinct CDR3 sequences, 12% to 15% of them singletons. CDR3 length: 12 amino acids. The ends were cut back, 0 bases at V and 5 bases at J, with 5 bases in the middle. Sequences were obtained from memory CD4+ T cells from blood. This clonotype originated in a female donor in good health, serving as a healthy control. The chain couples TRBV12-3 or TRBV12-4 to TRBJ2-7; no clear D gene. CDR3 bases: TGTGCCAGCAGTTTAGCGTACGACGAGCAGTACTTC. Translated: CASSLAYDEQYF.